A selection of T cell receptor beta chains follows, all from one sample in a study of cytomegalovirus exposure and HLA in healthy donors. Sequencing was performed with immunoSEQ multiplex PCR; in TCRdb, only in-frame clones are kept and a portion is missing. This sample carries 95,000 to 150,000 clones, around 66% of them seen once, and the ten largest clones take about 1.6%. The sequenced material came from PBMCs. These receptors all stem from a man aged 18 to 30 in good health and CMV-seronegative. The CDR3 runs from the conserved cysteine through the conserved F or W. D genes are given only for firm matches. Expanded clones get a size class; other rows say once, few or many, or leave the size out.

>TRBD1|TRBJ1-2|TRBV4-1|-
TGCGCCAGCAGCCCTAGTCAGGGGGTCTACACCTTC
CASSPSQGVYTF
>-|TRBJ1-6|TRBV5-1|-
TGCGCCAGCAGCCCAGGGTCGAATCTGGGGGGTCCCCTCCACTTT
CASSPGSNLGGPLHF
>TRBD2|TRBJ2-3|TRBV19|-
TGTGCCAGTAGTGGGGGGGGAGCAGATACGCAGTATTTT
CASSGGGADTQYF
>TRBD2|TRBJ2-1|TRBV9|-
TGTGCCAGCAGCACCCGAGCGGGAATCTACAATGAGCAGTTCTTC
CASSTRAGIYNEQFF
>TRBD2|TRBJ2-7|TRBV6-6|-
TGTGCCAGCAGTCTAACTAGCGCTCCTTCCTACGAGCAGTACTTC
CASSLTSAPSYEQYF
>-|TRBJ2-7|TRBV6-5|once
TGTGCCAGCAAAAAAGCCCCCGGGACAATCTACGAGCAGTACTTC
CASKKAPGTIYEQYF
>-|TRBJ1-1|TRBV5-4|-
TGTGCCAGCAGCTCGCCAGGGGAGACTGAAGCTTTCTTT
CASSSPGETEAFF
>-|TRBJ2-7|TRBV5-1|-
TGCGCCAGCAGCTTGGCGAGGGTTGGTGAGCAGTACTTC
CASSLARVGEQYF
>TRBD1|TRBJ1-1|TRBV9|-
TGTGCCAGCAGCGCCCGACAGGGACTGAACACTGAAGCTTTCTTT
CASSARQGLNTEAFF
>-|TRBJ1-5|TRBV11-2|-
TGTGCCAGCAGCGTCCAGGGGAAGGGCAATCAGCCCCAGCATTTT
CASSVQGKGNQPQHF
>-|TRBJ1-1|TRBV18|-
TGTGCCAGCTCACTTAAAGGGGGGGGCTTAATGGACACTGAAGCTTTCTTT
CASSLKGGGLMDTEAFF
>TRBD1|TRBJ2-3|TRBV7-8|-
TGTGCCAGCAGCTTCCGACATGGGACAGGGGACGCAGATACGCAGTATTTT
CASSFRHGTGDADTQYF
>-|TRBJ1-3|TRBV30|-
TGTGCCTGGACCACCGCTTCAGGGTCTGGAAACACCATATATTTT
CAWTTASGSGNTIYF
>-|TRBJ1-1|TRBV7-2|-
TGTGCCAGCAGCTCATTCTCAGGGGCCGACACTGAAGCTTTCTTT
CASSSFSGADTEAFF